Listed below are T cell receptor beta chains from one sample, sequenced in a study of CD8 T cells in ankylosing spondylitis. TCRdb reprocessed the 5' RACE reads via MiXCR and lists one record per CDR3 protein. Of about 840,000 distinct CDR3 sequences in the sample, over 9.5% are singletons; the top ten hold around 0.51%. The source material was blood, either unsorted or a sorted T cell fraction (not recorded which). All receptors derive from a male donor with ankylosing spondylitis. Each CDR3 is given without its conserved first and last residue. Only some rows state a clone size, as once, few, many or a class for expanded clones.

V,size,J,CDR3
TRBV11-1,-,TRBJ1-2,ASAPGVSFPPRGGYT
TRBV29-1,-,TRBJ2-3,SVAPTSDTQY
TRBV7-2,-,TRBJ1-3,ASSPRSSYSGNTIY
TRBV11-2,-,TRBJ2-7,ASSLDRGKPY
TRBV20-1,many,TRBJ2-7,SARDGSVLSYEQY
TRBV20-1,-,TRBJ1-5,SYLQHSNQPQH
TRBV6-2/TRBV6-3,-,TRBJ2-5,ASSYQVYQETQY
TRBV5-1,-,TRBJ1-1,ASRQGVDTEAF
TRBV15,-,TRBJ2-2,ATSSGRAVVTGELF
TRBV18,-,TRBJ2-7,ASSPMGGGYEQY
TRBV6-1,-,TRBJ2-7,ASSELPYEQY
TRBV12-3/TRBV12-4,-,TRBJ2-1,ASSRTGGNLYNEQF
TRBV3-1,-,TRBJ2-3,ASSQDLRLPRDTQY
TRBV20-1,-,TRBJ1-1,SAGTGMNTEAF
TRBV25-1,-,TRBJ2-7,ASSGGTGQPTEQY
TRBV20-1,-,TRBJ1-1,SAPGQWRAF
TRBV10-3,few,TRBJ1-4,AISDVTPGEKLF
TRBV7-8,-,TRBJ2-2,ASSLRASTGELF
TRBV20-1,few,TRBJ2-7,SAFRVHSTDYEQY
TRBV15,-,TRBJ2-5,ATSRGSGQETQY
TRBV5-1,few,TRBJ2-5,ASRRTSGETQY
TRBV7-2,few,TRBJ2-7,ASSSGLWASYEQY
TRBV12-3/TRBV12-4,many,TRBJ1-6,ASRRQGSDSPLH
TRBV20-1,many,TRBJ1-2,SASPQGVSYGYT
TRBV20-1,-,TRBJ2-5,SARDGRKGQETQY
TRBV7-4,few,TRBJ2-2,ASRNIRDTPSGTSGRAGELF
TRBV15,-,TRBJ2-3,ATSPRLAASTDTQY